The rows below give T cell receptor beta chains drawn from one sample of a study of blood T cell repertoires in COVID-19. Produced via immunoSEQ multiplex PCR; TCRdb's table is partial and in-frame only. The table has about 350,000 clones, around nine tenths seen once. The specimen was peripheral blood. These receptor sequences come from a young woman who had recovered from COVID-19. CDR3s include the opening cysteine and the closing phenylalanine or tryptophan. D genes are given only for firm matches. Clone size is given for some rows only: seen once, a few or many times, or a class if the clone is expanded.

j_gene: TRBJ1-5
d_gene: TRBD1
len: 15
abundance: NA
v_gene: TRBV6-2/TRBV6-3
CDR3aa: CASSGETGVNQPQHF
CDR3nt: TGTGCCAGCAGTGGGGAGACAGGGGTCAATCAGCCCCAGCATTTT

j_gene: TRBJ1-5
d_gene: TRBD1
len: 16
abundance: NA
v_gene: TRBV7-9
CDR3aa: CASSSSRTGGNEPQHF
CDR3nt: TGTGCCAGCAGCTCTAGCCGGACAGGGGGCAATGAGCCCCAGCATTTT

j_gene: TRBJ1-1
d_gene: TRBD1
len: 13
abundance: NA
v_gene: TRBV29-1
CDR3aa: CSVGDRVNTEAFF
CDR3nt: TGCAGCGTTGGGGACAGGGTGAACACTGAAGCTTTCTTT

j_gene: TRBJ1-1
d_gene: TRBD1
len: 14
abundance: NA
v_gene: TRBV3-1/TRBV3-2
CDR3aa: CASSQSVAGGRAFF
CDR3nt: TGTGCCAGCAGCCAATCGGTGGCAGGGGGAAGAGCTTTCTTT

j_gene: TRBJ2-1
d_gene: TRBD2
len: 15
abundance: NA
v_gene: TRBV7-9
CDR3aa: CASSPQQRDRDEQFF
CDR3nt: TGTGCCAGCAGCCCTCAACAGCGGGATAGAGATGAGCAGTTCTTC

j_gene: TRBJ1-4
d_gene: TRBD1
len: 15
abundance: NA
v_gene: TRBV9
CDR3aa: CASSRRTGVGEKLFF
CDR3nt: TGTGCCAGCAGCCGACGGACAGGGGTTGGGGAAAAACTGTTTTTT

j_gene: TRBJ2-1
d_gene: TRBD2
len: 18
abundance: NA
v_gene: TRBV6-2/TRBV6-3
CDR3aa: CASSYRDYGLVAYNEQFF
CDR3nt: TGTGCCAGCAGTTACCGCGACTACGGACTAGTCGCCTACAATGAGCAGTTCTTC

j_gene: TRBJ2-1
d_gene: TRBD2
len: 16
abundance: once
v_gene: TRBV7-2
CDR3aa: CASSPLRGLADNEQFF
CDR3nt: TGTGCCAGCAGCCCGCTGAGAGGACTAGCGGACAATGAGCAGTTCTTC

j_gene: TRBJ2-1
d_gene: TRBD2
len: 13
abundance: NA
v_gene: TRBV11-3
CDR3aa: CASSLGLYNEQFF
CDR3nt: TGTGCCAGCAGCCTGGGACTATACAATGAGCAGTTCTTC

j_gene: TRBJ2-3
d_gene: NA
len: 15
abundance: NA
v_gene: TRBV18
CDR3aa: CASSPPAGRTDTQYF
CDR3nt: TGTGCCAGCTCACCCCCCGCGGGACGCACAGATACGCAGTATTTT

j_gene: TRBJ2-1
d_gene: TRBD1
len: 15
abundance: NA
v_gene: TRBV7-9
CDR3aa: CASSSGQGSYNEQFF
CDR3nt: TGTGCCAGCAGCTCGGGACAGGGGTCCTACAATGAGCAGTTCTTC

j_gene: TRBJ2-3
d_gene: TRBD2
len: 19
abundance: NA
v_gene: TRBV27
CDR3aa: CASSFRDLGTSGRDDTQYF
CDR3nt: TGTGCCAGCAGTTTCCGGGACCTTGGGACTAGCGGGAGGGATGATACGCAGTATTTT

j_gene: TRBJ2-3
d_gene: NA
len: 14
abundance: NA
v_gene: TRBV6-5
CDR3aa: CASSRDSNTDTQYF
CDR3nt: TGTGCCAGCAGTAGAGACAGTAACACAGATACGCAGTATTTT

j_gene: TRBJ2-1
d_gene: NA
len: 16
abundance: NA
v_gene: TRBV11-2
CDR3aa: CASSLNSGGFRDEQFF
CDR3nt: TGTGCCAGCAGCTTAAACTCAGGGGGGTTTAGGGATGAGCAGTTCTTC

j_gene: TRBJ1-1
d_gene: NA
len: 13
abundance: NA
v_gene: TRBV6-5
CDR3aa: CASSNHRDPEAFF
CDR3nt: TGTGCCAGCAGCAACCACAGGGACCCTGAAGCTTTCTTT

j_gene: TRBJ2-1
d_gene: NA
len: 15
abundance: NA
v_gene: TRBV27
CDR3aa: CASSTRAGADNEQFF
CDR3nt: TGTGCCAGCAGTACCCGGGCGGGGGCCGACAATGAGCAGTTCTTC

j_gene: TRBJ1-1
d_gene: NA
len: 13
abundance: NA
v_gene: TRBV24-1
CDR3aa: CATSDFDETEAFF
CDR3nt: TGTGCCACCAGTGATTTTGACGAGACAGAAGCTTTCTTT

j_gene: TRBJ1-5
d_gene: NA
len: 15
abundance: NA
v_gene: TRBV7-2
CDR3aa: CASSLAGARNQPQHF
CDR3nt: TGTGCCAGCAGCTTAGCGGGGGCCCGCAATCAGCCCCAGCATTTT

j_gene: TRBJ2-3
d_gene: NA
len: 15
abundance: NA
v_gene: TRBV6-2/TRBV6-3
CDR3aa: CASSYAEGGADTQYF
CDR3nt: TGTGCCAGCAGTTACGCGGAGGGGGGGGCAGATACGCAGTATTTT

j_gene: TRBJ2-1
d_gene: TRBD2
len: 18
abundance: NA
v_gene: TRBV25-1
CDR3aa: CASSEYPRPSGSVNEQFF
CDR3nt: TGTGCCAGCAGTGAATATCCTCGACCTAGCGGGAGTGTAAATGAGCAGTTCTTC

j_gene: TRBJ1-1
d_gene: TRBD1
len: 15
abundance: NA
v_gene: TRBV5-4
CDR3aa: CASRRGTAMNTEAFF
CDR3nt: TGTGCCAGCCGCCGGGGGACAGCCATGAACACTGAAGCTTTCTTT

j_gene: TRBJ1-5
d_gene: NA
len: 14
abundance: once
v_gene: TRBV28
CDR3aa: CASSLFRGNQPQHF
CDR3nt: TGTGCCAGCAGTTTATTTCGCGGCAATCAGCCCCAGCATTTT

j_gene: TRBJ1-4
d_gene: TRBD1
len: 13
abundance: NA
v_gene: TRBV19
CDR3aa: CATGTGVGEKLFF
CDR3nt: TGTGCCACCGGGACAGGGGTGGGGGAAAAACTGTTTTTT

j_gene: TRBJ2-3
d_gene: NA
len: 10
abundance: NA
v_gene: TRBV7-8
CDR3aa: CAAGTDTQYF
CDR3nt: TGTGCCGCGGGCACAGATACGCAGTATTTT

j_gene: TRBJ2-1
d_gene: NA
len: 15
abundance: NA
v_gene: TRBV11-2
CDR3aa: CASSLDGSSYNEQFF
CDR3nt: TGTGCCAGCAGCTTAGACGGGAGCTCCTACAATGAGCAGTTCTTC

j_gene: TRBJ1-5
d_gene: NA
len: 15
abundance: few
v_gene: TRBV19
CDR3aa: CASSTSSQAGQPQHF
CDR3nt: TGTGCCAGTAGTACCTCATCCCAGGCCGGTCAGCCCCAGCATTTT

j_gene: TRBJ1-1
d_gene: NA
len: 12
abundance: NA
v_gene: TRBV5-1
CDR3aa: CASSLGQTEAFF
CDR3nt: TGCGCCAGCAGCTTGGGGCAGACTGAAGCTTTCTTT

j_gene: TRBJ1-2
d_gene: NA
len: 14
abundance: NA
v_gene: TRBV19
CDR3aa: CASSWGRTNYGYTF
CDR3nt: TGTGCCAGTAGTTGGGGCCGTACTAACTATGGCTACACCTTC

j_gene: TRBJ1-1
d_gene: NA
len: 13
abundance: NA
v_gene: TRBV2
CDR3aa: CASSGEGGTEAFF
CDR3nt: TGTGCCAGCAGTGGCGAAGGGGGAACTGAAGCTTTCTTT

j_gene: TRBJ2-3
d_gene: NA
len: 11
abundance: NA
v_gene: TRBV6-5
CDR3aa: CASVGGDTQYF
CDR3nt: TGTGCCAGCGTCGGGGGAGATACGCAGTATTTT

j_gene: TRBJ1-6
d_gene: NA
len: 16
abundance: NA
v_gene: TRBV6-6
CDR3aa: CASKRSRDTYNSPLHF
CDR3nt: TGTGCCAGCAAAAGATCCAGGGACACCTATAATTCACCCCTCCACTTT

j_gene: TRBJ2-3
d_gene: NA
len: 15
abundance: NA
v_gene: TRBV7-9
CDR3aa: CASSQSQGTADTQYF
CDR3nt: TGTGCCAGCAGCCAAAGTCAGGGGACCGCAGATACGCAGTATTTT

j_gene: TRBJ1-1
d_gene: NA
len: 13
abundance: few
v_gene: TRBV3-1/TRBV3-2
CDR3aa: CASSQMRNTEAFF
CDR3nt: TGTGCCAGCAGCCAAATGAGGAACACTGAAGCTTTCTTT

j_gene: TRBJ1-2
d_gene: NA
len: 17
abundance: NA
v_gene: TRBV27
CDR3aa: CASSRQAGTQRGYGYTF
CDR3nt: TGTGCCAGCAGCCGACAGGCTGGGACCCAAAGAGGCTATGGCTACACCTTC

j_gene: TRBJ2-1
d_gene: NA
len: 13
abundance: NA
v_gene: TRBV27
CDR3aa: CASSLSRYDEQFF
CDR3nt: TGTGCCAGCAGTTTATCGAGATACGATGAGCAGTTCTTC

j_gene: TRBJ2-2
d_gene: NA
len: 16
abundance: NA
v_gene: TRBV19
CDR3aa: CASSIGRGATTGELFF
CDR3nt: TGTGCCAGTAGTATAGGCAGGGGGGCTACCACCGGGGAGCTGTTTTTT

j_gene: TRBJ2-2
d_gene: NA
len: 17
abundance: NA
v_gene: TRBV5-8
CDR3aa: CASSLPPVASNTGELFF
CDR3nt: TGTGCCAGCAGCTTGCCCCCCGTGGCTTCGAACACCGGGGAGCTGTTTTTT

j_gene: TRBJ1-2
d_gene: NA
len: 15
abundance: NA
v_gene: TRBV9
CDR3aa: CASSSNRRANYGYTF
CDR3nt: TGTGCCAGCAGCTCGAACAGGAGGGCTAACTATGGCTACACCTTC

j_gene: TRBJ1-5
d_gene: NA
len: 14
abundance: NA
v_gene: TRBV19
CDR3aa: CASSPNREKQPQHF
CDR3nt: TGTGCCAGTAGTCCAAACAGGGAGAAACAGCCCCAGCATTTT

j_gene: TRBJ1-1
d_gene: NA
len: 16
abundance: few
v_gene: TRBV4-3
CDR3aa: CASSQARGTGYTEAFF
CDR3nt: TGCGCCAGCAGCCAAGCCCGCGGGACGGGCTACACTGAAGCTTTCTTT

j_gene: TRBJ1-4
d_gene: TRBD1
len: 15
abundance: NA
v_gene: TRBV2
CDR3aa: CASSEDRQGKEKLFF
CDR3nt: TGTGCCAGCAGTGAAGATCGACAGGGAAAGGAAAAACTGTTTTTT

j_gene: TRBJ2-2
d_gene: NA
len: 17
abundance: once
v_gene: TRBV21-1
CDR3aa: CASSKPYRDRGTGELFF
CDR3nt: TGTGCCAGCAGCAAACCGTACCGGGACAGGGGCACCGGGGAGCTGTTTTTT

j_gene: TRBJ2-5
d_gene: TRBD1
len: 14
abundance: NA
v_gene: TRBV29-1
CDR3aa: CSVSGQGARETQYF
CDR3nt: TGCAGCGTTTCCGGACAGGGGGCTCGGGAGACCCAGTACTTC

j_gene: TRBJ2-1
d_gene: NA
len: 12
abundance: NA
v_gene: TRBV9
CDR3aa: CASSREGYEQFF
CDR3nt: TGTGCCAGCAGCCGGGAAGGTTATGAGCAGTTCTTC

j_gene: TRBJ1-1
d_gene: TRBD1
len: 14
abundance: once
v_gene: TRBV2
CDR3aa: CASSLDRVVSEAFF
CDR3nt: TGTGCCAGCAGCTTGGACAGGGTTGTTTCTGAAGCTTTCTTT

j_gene: TRBJ1-2
d_gene: TRBD1
len: 16
abundance: NA
v_gene: TRBV27
CDR3aa: CASSPDRVSGSYGYTF
CDR3nt: TGTGCCAGCAGCCCGGACAGGGTATCTGGCTCTTATGGCTACACCTTC

j_gene: TRBJ2-1
d_gene: NA
len: 15
abundance: NA
v_gene: TRBV14
CDR3aa: CASSQEPGTYNEQFF
CDR3nt: TGTGCCAGCAGCCAAGAACCGGGAACCTACAATGAGCAGTTCTTC

j_gene: TRBJ2-3
d_gene: NA
len: 12
abundance: NA
v_gene: TRBV7-9
CDR3aa: CASQGTLDTQYF
CDR3nt: TGTGCCAGCCAGGGTACTTTGGATACGCAGTATTTT

j_gene: TRBJ1-1
d_gene: NA
len: 14
abundance: NA
v_gene: TRBV4-1
CDR3aa: CASSHRTVATEAFF
CDR3nt: TGCGCCAGCAGCCACCGTACAGTGGCCACTGAAGCTTTCTTT

j_gene: TRBJ2-3
d_gene: NA
len: 16
abundance: once
v_gene: TRBV6-5
CDR3aa: CASSYPRSGSTDTQYF
CDR3nt: TGTGCCAGCAGTTACCCTCGAAGCGGGAGCACAGATACGCAGTATTTT

j_gene: TRBJ2-2
d_gene: NA
len: 17
abundance: NA
v_gene: TRBV4-1
CDR3aa: CASSQEARVRNTGELFF
CDR3nt: TGCGCCAGCAGCCAAGAAGCCAGGGTCAGAAACACCGGGGAGCTGTTTTTT

j_gene: TRBJ2-1
d_gene: NA
len: 14
abundance: NA
v_gene: TRBV10-1
CDR3aa: CASSPDGPGNEQFF
CDR3nt: TGCGCCAGCAGCCCCGATGGCCCGGGGAATGAGCAGTTCTTC